This T cell receptor (beta chain) was obtained from a study of blood T cells in healthy people across ages. Germline V gives CDR1 DFQATT, CDR2 SNEGSKA (reference sequence). V shed 7 bases and J 4 bases; nucleotides not matched to a gene: 6. The CDR3 loop spans 13 amino acids. Sample-barcoded 5' priming and a J-beta primer mix drove a second PCR of 7 to 11 cycles. TCRdb re-derived calls from the 5' RACE reads in MiXCR, one entry per CDR3 protein. The profile shows roughly 560,000 distinct CDR3 sequences, about 24% of them singletons. These data were also filed under a second study, of T cells of mothers and their children. That source reports: Detection of persistent microchimeric T cell clones did not occur.

The specimen sequenced was blood. J is TRBJ2-3 and V is TRBV20-1; the match to TRBD1 covers 9 bases. The origin of this receptor is a boy younger than 18 in good health. The CDR3 nucleotides are TGCAGTGTTCAGGACAGGGGCCCAGATACGCAGTATTTT. Protein sequence: CSVQDRGPDTQYF.